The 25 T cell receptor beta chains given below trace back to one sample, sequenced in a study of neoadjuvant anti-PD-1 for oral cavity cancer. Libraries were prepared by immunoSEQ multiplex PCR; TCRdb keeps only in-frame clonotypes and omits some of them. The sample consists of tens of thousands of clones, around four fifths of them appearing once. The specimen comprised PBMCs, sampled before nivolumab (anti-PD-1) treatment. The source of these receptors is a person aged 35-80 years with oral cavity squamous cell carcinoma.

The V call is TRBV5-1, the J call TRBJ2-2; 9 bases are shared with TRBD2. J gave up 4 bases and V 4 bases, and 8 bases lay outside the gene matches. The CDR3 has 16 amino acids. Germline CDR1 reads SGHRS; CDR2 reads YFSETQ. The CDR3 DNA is TGCGCCAGCAGCACACAACGCGGGGGGGCCACCGGGGAGCTGTTTTTT. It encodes CASSTQRGGATGELFF.

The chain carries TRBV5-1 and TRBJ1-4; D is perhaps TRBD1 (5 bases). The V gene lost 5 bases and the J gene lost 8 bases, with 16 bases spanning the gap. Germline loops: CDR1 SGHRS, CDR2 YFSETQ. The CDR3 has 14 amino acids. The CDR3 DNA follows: TGCGCCAGCAGGATCAGGGAATTCGGAGAAAAACTGTTTTTT. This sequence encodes CASRIREFGEKLFF.

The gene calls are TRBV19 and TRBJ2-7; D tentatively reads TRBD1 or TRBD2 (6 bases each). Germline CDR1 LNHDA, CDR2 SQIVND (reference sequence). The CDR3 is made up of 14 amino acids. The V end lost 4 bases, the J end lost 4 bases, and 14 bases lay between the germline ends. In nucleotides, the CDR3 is TGTGCCAGTAGTAACAGGGACTCCTTTTACGAGCAGTACTTC. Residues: CASSNRDSFYEQYF.

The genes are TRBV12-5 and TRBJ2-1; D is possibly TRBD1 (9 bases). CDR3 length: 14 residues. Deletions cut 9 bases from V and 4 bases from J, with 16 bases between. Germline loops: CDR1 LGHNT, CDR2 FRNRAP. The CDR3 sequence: CASVAGQGYNEQFF. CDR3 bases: TGTGCTAGCGTAGCGGGACAGGGTTACAATGAGCAGTTCTTC.

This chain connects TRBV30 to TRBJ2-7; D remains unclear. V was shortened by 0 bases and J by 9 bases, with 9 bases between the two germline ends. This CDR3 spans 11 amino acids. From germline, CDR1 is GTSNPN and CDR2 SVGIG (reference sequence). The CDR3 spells CAWSVRGRQYF. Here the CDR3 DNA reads TGTGCCTGGAGTGTACGCGGCAGGCAGTACTTC.

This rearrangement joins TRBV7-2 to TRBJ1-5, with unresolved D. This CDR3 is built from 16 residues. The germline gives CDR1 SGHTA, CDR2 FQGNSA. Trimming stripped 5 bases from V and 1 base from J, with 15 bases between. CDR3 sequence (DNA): TGTGCCAGCAGCAAGACGGACGGCAGAAGCAATCAGCCCCAGCATTTT. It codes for CASSKTDGRSNQPQHF.

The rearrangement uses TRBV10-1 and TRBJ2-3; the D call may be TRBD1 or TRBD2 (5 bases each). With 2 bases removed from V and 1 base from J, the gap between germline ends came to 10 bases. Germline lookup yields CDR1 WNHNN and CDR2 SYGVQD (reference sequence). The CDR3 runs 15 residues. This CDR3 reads CASSESLGGTDTQYF. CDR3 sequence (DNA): TGCGCCAGCAGTGAGAGTCTGGGGGGCACAGATACGCAGTATTTT.

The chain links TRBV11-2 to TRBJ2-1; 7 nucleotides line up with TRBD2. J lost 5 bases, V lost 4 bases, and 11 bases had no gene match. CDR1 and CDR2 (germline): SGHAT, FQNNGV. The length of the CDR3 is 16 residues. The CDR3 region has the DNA TGTGCCAGCAGCTCGAGGGACTACCGGACCAACAATGAGCAGTTCTTC. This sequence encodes CASSSRDYRTNNEQFF.

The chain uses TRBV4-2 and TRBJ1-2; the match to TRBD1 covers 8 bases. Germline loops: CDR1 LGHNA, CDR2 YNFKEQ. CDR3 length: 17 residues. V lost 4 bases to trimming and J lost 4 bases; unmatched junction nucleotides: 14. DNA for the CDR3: TGTGCCAGCAGCCCACAAAAGAACTCAGGGGGCACCTATGGCTACACCTTC. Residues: CASSPQKNSGGTYGYTF.

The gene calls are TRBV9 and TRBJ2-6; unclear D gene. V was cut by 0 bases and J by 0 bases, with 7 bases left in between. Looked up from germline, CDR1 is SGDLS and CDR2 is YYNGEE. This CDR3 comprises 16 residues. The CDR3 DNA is TGTGCCAGCAGCGTAGGCGGAGTCTCTGGGGCCAACGTCCTGACTTTC. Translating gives CASSVGGVSGANVLTF. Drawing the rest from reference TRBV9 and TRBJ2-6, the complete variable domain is DSGVTQTPKHLITATGQRVTLRCSPRSGDLSVYWYQQSLDQGLQFLIQYYNGEERAKGNILERFSAQQFPDLHSELNLSSLELGDSALYFCASSVGGVSGANVLTFGAGSRLTVL.

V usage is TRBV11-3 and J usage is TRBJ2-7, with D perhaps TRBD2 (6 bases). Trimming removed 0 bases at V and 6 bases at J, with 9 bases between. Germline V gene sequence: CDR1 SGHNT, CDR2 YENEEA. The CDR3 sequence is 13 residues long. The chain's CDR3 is CASSLDVGGEQYF. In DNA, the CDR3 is TGTGCCAGCAGCTTAGATGTGGGGGGCGAGCAGTACTTC.

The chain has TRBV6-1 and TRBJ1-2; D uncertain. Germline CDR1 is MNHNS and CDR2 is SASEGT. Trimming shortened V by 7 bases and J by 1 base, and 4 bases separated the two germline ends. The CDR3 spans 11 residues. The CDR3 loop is CASMDNYGYTF. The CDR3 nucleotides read TGTGCCAGCATGGATAACTATGGCTACACCTTC.

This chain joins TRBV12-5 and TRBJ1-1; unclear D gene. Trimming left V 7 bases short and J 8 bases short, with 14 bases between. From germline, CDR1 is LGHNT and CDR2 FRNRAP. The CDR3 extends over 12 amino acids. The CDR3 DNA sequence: TGTGCTAGTGCGGCCGGGGTTGGCGAAGCTTTCTTT. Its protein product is CASAAGVGEAFF.

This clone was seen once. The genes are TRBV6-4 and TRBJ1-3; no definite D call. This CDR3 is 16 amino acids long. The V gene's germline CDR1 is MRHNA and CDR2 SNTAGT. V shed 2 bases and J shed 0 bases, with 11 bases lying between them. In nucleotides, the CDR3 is TGTGCCAGCAGTGACATTGCGGCGAGCTCTGGAAACACCATATATTTT. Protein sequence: CASSDIAASSGNTIYF.

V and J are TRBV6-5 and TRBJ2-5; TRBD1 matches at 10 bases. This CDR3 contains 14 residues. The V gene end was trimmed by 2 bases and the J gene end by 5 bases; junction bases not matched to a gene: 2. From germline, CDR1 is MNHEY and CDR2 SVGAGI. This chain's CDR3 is CASSYGTGAETQYF. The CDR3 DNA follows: TGTGCCAGCAGTTACGGGACAGGGGCTGAGACCCAGTACTTC.

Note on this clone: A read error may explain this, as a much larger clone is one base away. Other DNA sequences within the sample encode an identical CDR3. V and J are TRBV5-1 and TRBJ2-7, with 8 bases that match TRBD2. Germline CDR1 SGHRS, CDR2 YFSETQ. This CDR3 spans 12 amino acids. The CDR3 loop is CASSLAGGEQYF. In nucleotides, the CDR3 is TGTGCCAGCAGCTTGGCGGGAGGCGAGCAGTACTTC.

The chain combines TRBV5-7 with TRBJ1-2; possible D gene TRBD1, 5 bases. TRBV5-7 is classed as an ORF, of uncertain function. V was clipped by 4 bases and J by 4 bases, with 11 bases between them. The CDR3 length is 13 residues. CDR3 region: CASSRDSTYGYTF. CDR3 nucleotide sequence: TGTGCCAGCAGCCGGGACTCCACCTATGGCTACACCTTC.

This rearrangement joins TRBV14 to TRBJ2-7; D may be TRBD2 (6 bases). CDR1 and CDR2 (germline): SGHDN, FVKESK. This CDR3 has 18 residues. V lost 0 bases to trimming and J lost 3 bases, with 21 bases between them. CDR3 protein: CASSQDPLFGGSYYEQYF. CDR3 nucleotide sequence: TGTGCCAGCAGCCAAGATCCTCTTTTTGGGGGGAGCTACTACGAGCAGTACTTC.

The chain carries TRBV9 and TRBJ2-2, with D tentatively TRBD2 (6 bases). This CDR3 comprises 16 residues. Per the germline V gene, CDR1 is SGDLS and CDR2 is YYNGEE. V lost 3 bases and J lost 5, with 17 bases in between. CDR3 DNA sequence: TGTGCCAGCAGCGCCAAGACTAGTCTGAGAACCGGGGAGCTGTTTTTT. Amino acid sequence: CASSAKTSLRTGELFF.

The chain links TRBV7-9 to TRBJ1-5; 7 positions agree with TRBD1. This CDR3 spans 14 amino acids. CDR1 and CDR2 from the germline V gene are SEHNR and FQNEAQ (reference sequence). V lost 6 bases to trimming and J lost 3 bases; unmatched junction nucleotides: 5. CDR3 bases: TGTGCCAGCAGGGGAGACAGGGACAATCAGCCCCAGCATTTT. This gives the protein CASRGDRDNQPQHF.

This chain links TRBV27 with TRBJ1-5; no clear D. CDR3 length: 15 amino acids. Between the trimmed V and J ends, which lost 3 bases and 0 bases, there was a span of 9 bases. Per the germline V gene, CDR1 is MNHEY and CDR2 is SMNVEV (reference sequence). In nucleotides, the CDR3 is TGTGCCAGCAGTTTCAACCGCTATAGCAATCAGCCCCAGCATTTT. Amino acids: CASSFNRYSNQPQHF.

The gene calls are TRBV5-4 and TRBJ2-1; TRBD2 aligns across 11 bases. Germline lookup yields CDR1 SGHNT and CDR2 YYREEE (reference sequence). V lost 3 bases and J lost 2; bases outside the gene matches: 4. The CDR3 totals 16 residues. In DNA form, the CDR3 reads TGTGCCAGCAGCTACGGACTAGCGGGCCCCTACAATGAGCAGTTCTTC. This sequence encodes CASSYGLAGPYNEQFF.

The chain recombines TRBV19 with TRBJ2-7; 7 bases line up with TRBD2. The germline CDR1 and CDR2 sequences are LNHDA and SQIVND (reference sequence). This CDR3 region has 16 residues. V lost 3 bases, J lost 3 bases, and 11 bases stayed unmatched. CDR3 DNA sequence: TGTGCCAGTAGTATGCGAACCGGGACTACCTACTACGAGCAGTACTTC. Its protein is CASSMRTGTTYYEQYF.

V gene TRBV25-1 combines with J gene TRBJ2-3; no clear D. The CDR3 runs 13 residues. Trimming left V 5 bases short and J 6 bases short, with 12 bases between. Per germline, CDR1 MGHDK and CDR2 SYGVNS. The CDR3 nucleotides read TGTGCCAGCAGTCACCCAACTGGGGATACGCAGTATTTT. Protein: CASSHPTGDTQYF.

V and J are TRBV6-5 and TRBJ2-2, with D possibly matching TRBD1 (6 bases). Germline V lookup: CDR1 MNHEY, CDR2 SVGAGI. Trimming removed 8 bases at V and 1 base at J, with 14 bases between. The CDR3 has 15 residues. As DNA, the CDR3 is TGTGCCAGCCTTTCCGGGACACGGAACACCGGGGAGCTGTTTTTT. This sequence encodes CASLSGTRNTGELFF.